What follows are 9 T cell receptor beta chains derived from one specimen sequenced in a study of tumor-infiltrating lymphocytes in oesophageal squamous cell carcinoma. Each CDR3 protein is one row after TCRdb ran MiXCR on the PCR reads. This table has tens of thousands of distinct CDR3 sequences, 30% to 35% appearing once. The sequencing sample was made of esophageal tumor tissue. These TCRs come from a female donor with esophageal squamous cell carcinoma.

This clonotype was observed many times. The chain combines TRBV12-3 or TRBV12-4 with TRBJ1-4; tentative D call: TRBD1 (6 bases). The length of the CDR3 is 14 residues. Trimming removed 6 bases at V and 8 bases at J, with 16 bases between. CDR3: CASRSLNRAEKLFF. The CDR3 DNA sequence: TGTGCCAGCAGAAGCCTCAACAGGGCGGAAAAACTGTTTTTT.

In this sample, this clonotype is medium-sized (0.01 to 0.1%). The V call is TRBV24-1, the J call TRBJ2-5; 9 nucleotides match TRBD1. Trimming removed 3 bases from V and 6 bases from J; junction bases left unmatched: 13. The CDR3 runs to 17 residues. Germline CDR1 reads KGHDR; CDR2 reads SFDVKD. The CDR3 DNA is TGTGCCACCAGTGATCCGAACCCCGGGACAGGGCATAAGACCCAGTACTTC. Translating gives CATSDPNPGTGHKTQYF.

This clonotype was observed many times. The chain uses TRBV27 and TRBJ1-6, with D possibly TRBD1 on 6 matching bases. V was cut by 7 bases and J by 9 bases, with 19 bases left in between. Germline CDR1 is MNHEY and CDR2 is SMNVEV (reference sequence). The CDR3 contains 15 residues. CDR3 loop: CASTKIGTLLSPLHF. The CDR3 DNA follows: TGTGCCAGCACTAAAATCGGGACACTACTTTCACCCCTCCACTTT.

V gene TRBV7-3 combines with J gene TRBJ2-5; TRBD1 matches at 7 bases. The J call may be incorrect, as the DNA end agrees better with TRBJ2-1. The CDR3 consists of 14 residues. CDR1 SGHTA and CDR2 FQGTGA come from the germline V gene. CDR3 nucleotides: TGTGCCAGCAGCACATACAGGGGCTCGGACGAGCAGTTCTTC. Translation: CASSTYRGSDEQFF.

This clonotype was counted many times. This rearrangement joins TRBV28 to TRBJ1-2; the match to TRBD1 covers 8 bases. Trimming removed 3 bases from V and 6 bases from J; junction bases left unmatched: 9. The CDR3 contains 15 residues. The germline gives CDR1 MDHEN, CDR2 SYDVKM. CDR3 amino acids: CASSLLLQTGDGYTF. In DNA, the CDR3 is TGTGCCAGCAGTTTGCTACTTCAGACAGGGGATGGCTACACCTTC.

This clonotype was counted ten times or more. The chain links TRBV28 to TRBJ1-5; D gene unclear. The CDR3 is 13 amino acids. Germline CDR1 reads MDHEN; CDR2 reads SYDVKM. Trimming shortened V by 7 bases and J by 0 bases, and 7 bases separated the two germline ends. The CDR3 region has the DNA TGTGCCAGCACACCCTATAGCAATCAGCCCCAGCATTTT. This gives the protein CASTPYSNQPQHF.

The CDR3 DNA is TGTGCCACCAGTGATTCCGGACAGGGGAGTGAGACCCAGTACTTC. As protein: CATSDSGQGSETQYF. The chain links TRBV24-1 to TRBJ2-3; 9 bases match TRBD1. The J call may not be correct, given that the DNA end is closer to TRBJ2-5. This CDR3 has 15 amino acids. Germline V gives CDR1 KGHDR, CDR2 SFDVKD.

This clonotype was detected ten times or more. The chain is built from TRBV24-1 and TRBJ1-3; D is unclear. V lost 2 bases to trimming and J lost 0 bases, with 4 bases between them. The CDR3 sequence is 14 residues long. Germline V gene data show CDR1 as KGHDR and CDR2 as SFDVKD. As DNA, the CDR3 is TGTGCCACCAGTGATTCCAGCTCTGGAAACACCATATATTTT. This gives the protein CATSDSSSGNTIYF.

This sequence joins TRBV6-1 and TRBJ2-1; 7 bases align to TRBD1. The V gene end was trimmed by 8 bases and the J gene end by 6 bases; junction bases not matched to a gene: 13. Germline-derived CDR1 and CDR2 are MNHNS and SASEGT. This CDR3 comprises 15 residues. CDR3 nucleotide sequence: TGTGCCAGCGGATTGGGGACAGCGGATGTCAATGAGCAGTTCTTC. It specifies CASGLGTADVNEQFF.